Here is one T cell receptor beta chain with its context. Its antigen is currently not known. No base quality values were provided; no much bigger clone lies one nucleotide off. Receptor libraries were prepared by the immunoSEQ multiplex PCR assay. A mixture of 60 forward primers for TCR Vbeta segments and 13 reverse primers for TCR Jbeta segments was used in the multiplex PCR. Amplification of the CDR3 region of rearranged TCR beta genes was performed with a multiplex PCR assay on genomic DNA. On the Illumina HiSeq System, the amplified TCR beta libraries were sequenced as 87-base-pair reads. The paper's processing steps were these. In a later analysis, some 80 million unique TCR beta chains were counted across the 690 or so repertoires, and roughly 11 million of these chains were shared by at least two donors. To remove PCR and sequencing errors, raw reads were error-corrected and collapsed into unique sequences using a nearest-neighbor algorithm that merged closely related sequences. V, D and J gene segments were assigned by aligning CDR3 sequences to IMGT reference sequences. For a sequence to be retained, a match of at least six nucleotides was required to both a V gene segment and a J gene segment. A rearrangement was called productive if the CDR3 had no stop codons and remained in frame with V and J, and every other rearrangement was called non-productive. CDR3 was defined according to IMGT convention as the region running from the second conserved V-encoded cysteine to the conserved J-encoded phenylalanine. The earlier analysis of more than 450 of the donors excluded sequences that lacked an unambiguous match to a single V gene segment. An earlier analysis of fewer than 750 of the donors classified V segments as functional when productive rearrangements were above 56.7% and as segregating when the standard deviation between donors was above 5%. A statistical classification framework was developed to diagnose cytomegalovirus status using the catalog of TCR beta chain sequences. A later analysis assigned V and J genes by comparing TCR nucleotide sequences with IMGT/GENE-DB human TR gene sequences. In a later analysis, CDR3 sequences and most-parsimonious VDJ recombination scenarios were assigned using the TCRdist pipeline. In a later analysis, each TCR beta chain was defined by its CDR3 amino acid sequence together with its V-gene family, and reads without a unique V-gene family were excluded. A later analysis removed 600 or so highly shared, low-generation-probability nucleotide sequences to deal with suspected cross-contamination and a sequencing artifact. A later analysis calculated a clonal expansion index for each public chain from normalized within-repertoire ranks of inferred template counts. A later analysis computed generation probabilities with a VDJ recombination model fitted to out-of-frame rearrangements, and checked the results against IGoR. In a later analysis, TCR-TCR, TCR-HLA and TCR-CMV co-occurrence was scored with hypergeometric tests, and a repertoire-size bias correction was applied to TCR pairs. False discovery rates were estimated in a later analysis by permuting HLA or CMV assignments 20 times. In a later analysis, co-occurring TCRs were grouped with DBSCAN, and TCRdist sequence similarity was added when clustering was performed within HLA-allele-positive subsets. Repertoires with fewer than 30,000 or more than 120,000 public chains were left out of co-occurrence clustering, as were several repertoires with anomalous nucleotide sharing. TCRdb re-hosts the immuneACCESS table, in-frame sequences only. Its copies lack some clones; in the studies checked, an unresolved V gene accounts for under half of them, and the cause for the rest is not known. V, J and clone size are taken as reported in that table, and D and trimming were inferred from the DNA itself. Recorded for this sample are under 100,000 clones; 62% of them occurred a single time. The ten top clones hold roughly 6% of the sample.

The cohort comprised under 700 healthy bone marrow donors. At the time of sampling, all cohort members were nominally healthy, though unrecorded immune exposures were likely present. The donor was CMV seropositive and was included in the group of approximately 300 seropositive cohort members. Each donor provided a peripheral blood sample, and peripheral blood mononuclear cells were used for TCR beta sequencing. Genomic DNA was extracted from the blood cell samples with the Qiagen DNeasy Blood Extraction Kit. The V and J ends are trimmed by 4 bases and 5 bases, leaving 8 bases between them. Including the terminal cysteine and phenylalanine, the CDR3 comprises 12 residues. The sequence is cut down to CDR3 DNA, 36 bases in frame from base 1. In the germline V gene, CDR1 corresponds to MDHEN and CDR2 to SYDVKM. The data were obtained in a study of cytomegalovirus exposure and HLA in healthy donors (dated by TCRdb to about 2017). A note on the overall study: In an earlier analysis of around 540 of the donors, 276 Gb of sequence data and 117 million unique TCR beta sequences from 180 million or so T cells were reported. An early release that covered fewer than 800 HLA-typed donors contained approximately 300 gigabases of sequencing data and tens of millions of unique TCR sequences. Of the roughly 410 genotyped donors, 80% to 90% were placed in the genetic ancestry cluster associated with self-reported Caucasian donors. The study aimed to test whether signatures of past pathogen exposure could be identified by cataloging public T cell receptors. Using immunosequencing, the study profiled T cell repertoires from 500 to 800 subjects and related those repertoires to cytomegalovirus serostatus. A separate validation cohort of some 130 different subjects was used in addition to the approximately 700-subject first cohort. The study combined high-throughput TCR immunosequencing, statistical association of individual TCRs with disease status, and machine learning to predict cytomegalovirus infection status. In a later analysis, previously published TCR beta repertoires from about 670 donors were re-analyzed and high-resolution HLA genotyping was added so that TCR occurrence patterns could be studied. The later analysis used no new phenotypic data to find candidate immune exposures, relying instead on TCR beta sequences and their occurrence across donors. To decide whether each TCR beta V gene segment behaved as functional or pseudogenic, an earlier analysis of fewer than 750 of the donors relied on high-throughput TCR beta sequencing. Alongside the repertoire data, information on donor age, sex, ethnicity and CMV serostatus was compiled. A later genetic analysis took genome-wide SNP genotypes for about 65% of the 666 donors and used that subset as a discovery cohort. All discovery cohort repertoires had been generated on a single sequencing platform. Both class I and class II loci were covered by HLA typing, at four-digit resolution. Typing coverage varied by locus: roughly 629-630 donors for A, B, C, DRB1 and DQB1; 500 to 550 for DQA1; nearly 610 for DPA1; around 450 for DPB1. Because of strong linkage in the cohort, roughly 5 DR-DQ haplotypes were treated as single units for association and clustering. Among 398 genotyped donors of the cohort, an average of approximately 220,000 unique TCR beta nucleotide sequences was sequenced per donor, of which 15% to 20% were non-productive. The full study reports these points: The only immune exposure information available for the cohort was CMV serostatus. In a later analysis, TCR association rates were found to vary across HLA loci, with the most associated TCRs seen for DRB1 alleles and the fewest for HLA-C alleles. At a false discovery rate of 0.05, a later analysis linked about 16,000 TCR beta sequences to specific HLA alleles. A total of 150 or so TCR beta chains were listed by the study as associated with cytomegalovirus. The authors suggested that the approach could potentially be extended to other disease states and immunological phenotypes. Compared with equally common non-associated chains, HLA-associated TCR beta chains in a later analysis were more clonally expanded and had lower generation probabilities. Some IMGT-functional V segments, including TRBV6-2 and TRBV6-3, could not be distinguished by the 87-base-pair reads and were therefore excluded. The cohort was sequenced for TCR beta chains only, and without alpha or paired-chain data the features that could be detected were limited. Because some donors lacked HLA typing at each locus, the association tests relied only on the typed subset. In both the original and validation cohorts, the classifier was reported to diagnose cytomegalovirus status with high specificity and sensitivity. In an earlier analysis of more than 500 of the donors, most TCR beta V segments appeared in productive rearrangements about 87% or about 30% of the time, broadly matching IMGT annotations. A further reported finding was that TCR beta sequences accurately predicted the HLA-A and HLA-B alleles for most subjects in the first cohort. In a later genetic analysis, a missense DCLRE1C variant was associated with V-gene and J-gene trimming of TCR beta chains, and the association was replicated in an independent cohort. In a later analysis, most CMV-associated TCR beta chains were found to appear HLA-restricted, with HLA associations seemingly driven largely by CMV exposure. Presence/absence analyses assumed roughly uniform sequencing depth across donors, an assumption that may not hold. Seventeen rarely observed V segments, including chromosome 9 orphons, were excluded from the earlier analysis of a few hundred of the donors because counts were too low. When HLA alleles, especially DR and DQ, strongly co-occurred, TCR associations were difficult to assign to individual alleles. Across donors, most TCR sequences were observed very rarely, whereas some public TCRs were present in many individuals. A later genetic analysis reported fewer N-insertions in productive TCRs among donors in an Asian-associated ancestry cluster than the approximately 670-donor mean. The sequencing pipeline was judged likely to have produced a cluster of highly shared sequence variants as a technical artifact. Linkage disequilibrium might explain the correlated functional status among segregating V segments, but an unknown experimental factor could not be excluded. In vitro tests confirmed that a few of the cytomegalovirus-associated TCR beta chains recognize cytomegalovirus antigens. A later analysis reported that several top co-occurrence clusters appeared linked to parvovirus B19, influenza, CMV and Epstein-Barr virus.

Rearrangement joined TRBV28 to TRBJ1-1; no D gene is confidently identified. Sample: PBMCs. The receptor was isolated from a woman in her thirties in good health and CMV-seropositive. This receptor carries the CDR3 CASSSPPTEAFF. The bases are TGTGCCAGCAGTTCCCCCCCTACTGAAGCTTTCTTT.